What follows is one T cell receptor (beta chain) and its context. The sample is drawn from a study of blood T cell repertoires in COVID-19. The wider study: PBMCs, B-cell-depleted T cells, or T cells provided the cDNA or gDNA that made up the material.

In the original workflow: The authors estimated nucleated cell counts from reference gene primer amplification. Here immunoSEQ multiplex PCR was the method, and the copy in TCRdb shows in-frame clones only, minus some. For V, J and clone size, that table is used; D and trimming come from the DNA. This sample yields more than 300,000 clones, of which under 85% are seen a single time; roughly 5.1% belongs to the top ten. CDR1 is LGHDT, CDR2 YNNKEL, per germline (reference sequence). This CDR3 comprises 16 residues. The ends lost 1 base at V and 8 bases at J; junction bases unmatched: 9. Sequencing input: PBMCs or T cells enriched from blood (not recorded which). V gene TRBV3-1 (or the pseudogene TRBV3-2) combines with J gene TRBJ2-2, with TRBD2 matching 8 bases. This sequence originates from a woman aged 50 to 60 who had recovered from COVID-19. DNA of the CDR3: TGTGCCAGCAGCCAAGGGAGCGGGGGACGTCCGGGGGAGCTGTTTTTT. The encoded protein is CASSQGSGGRPGELFF.